Sequencing of this T cell receptor beta chain was carried out in a study of human T cells and chemical hapten exposure. The overall study: Small differences in pooled library volume mainly drove the variation in TCR yields per sample.

Trimming at V came to 6 bases and at J to 4 bases, leaving 10 bases not matched to a gene. Germline CDR1 and CDR2: MNHEY and SVGAGI. The CDR3 contains 15 residues. Described time point: healthy volunteer bleed at 2 weeks. Before extraction, the whole blood was not fractionated, and total RNA was taken from it. Notes on the study in general: DPC sensitization produced no change in TCRs with frequency above 1 in 1000.

In its sample, this clonotype was seen many times. Its target is not known. As the library was built, unique molecular identifiers were attached to individual cDNA molecules. TCRdb re-called the RACE reads with MiXCR, one entry per CDR3 protein. The sample holds some 50,000 distinct CDR3 sequences, around 4.5% seen once. The receptor comes from a human donor in good health. Some clones in this sample may be carry-over from other donors' samples. The gene calls are TRBV6-5 and TRBJ1-2, with 8 bases that match TRBD1. Input material: whole blood. CDR3 in DNA: TGTGCCAGCAGCCGACAGGGGTTGGGGACCTATGGCTACACCTTC. It codes for CASSRQGLGTYGYTF.